One and the same sample provided the 9 T cell receptor beta chains below, sequenced in a study of blood T cell repertoires in COVID-19. Sequenced by immunoSEQ multiplex PCR; TCRdb stores in-frame clones only, minus some. The data contain roughly 300,000 clones, roughly 90% of them seen just once; the ten biggest clones take up about 2.1%. The sample was PBMCs or T cells enriched from blood (not recorded which). Receptor source: a woman between 40 and 50 years old with acute COVID-19.

The rearrangement joins TRBV19 to TRBJ2-5; 12 positions match TRBD2. The CDR3 has 15 residues. The germline gives CDR1 LNHDA, CDR2 SQIVND (reference sequence). Losses at the gene ends were 4 bases for V and 4 bases for J; bases not matched to a gene: 4. CDR3 protein: CASSTRLAGAETQYF. CDR3 nucleotides: TGTGCCAGTAGTACCAGACTAGCGGGAGCAGAGACCCAGTACTTC. The complete variable domain, with remaining parts taken from reference TRBV19 and TRBJ2-5, reads DGGITQSPKYLFRKEGQNVTLSCEQNLNHDAMYWYRQDPGQGLRLIYYSQIVNDFQKGDIAEGYSVSREKKESFPLTVTSAQKNPTAFYLCASSTRLAGAETQYFGPGTRLLVL.

The chain joins TRBV7-8 to TRBJ1-5; TRBD1 matches 7 bases. Germline CDR1 reads SGHVS; CDR2 reads FQNEAQ. This CDR3 has 16 amino acids. The V and J ends lost 0 bases and 0 bases, in that order; junction bases with no gene match: 2. CDR3 in DNA: TGTGCCAGCAGCTTAGCGGCAGGGGGTAGCAATCAGCCCCAGCATTTT. Translated: CASSLAAGGSNQPQHF. The full variable domain, rest sourced from reference TRBV7-8 and TRBJ1-5, is GAGVSQSPRYKVAKRGQDVALRCDPISGHVSLFWYQQALGQGPEFLTYFQNEAQLDKSGLPSDRFFAERPEGSVSTLKIQRTQQEDSAVYLCASSLAAGGSNQPQHFGDGTRLSIL.

V is TRBV5-4 and J is TRBJ2-2; possible D gene TRBD2, 5 bases. V lost 0 bases and J 4 bases, leaving 10 bases between the germline ends. Germline V gene sequence: CDR1 SGHNT, CDR2 YYREEE (reference sequence). The CDR3 has 15 residues. The chain's CDR3 is CASSLGGRGTGELFF. The DNA of the CDR3 is TGTGCCAGCAGCTTGGGTGGTCGGGGCACCGGGGAGCTGTTTTTT.

To note about this clone: The identical CDR3 is also encoded by other nucleotide sequences in the sample. This chain links TRBV11-3 with TRBJ2-7; 7 bases are shared with TRBD1. The germline V gene has CDR1 SGHNT and CDR2 YENEEA. The ends lost 2 bases at V and 2 bases at J; junction bases unmatched: 3. The CDR3 has 14 residues. The CDR3 nucleotides read TGTGCCAGCAGCTTACTTCAGGGGGCCTACGAGCAGTACTTC. Translated, it gives CASSLLQGAYEQYF.

V gene TRBV15 combines with J gene TRBJ1-4, with D maybe TRBD1 (6 bases). The CDR3 length is 15 residues. Germline assignment: CDR1 LNHNV and CDR2 YYDKDF (reference sequence). Trimming took off 5 bases at V and 9 bases at J, with 19 bases between the two ends. Written as DNA, the CDR3 is TGTGCCACCAGCCAAAGCGGGGGCCCTACTAAAAAACTGTTTTTT. As protein: CATSQSGGPTKKLFF.

The rearrangement links TRBV28 to TRBJ1-2; 8 bases align to TRBD1. Germline V gene sequence: CDR1 MDHEN, CDR2 SYDVKM. This CDR3 comprises 22 residues. Trimming took 6 bases from V and 0 from J; bases not matched to a gene: 27. DNA of the CDR3: TGTGCCAGCAGACAAACACCCGGGACAGGTCCTTCTCCTGTTCTTTCTAACTATGGCTACACCTTC. As protein: CASRQTPGTGPSPVLSNYGYTF.

This rearrangement joins TRBV7-9 to TRBJ1-2, with 10 bases identical to TRBD1. The J segment lost 4 bases and the V segment lost 5 bases, leaving 4 bases of the junction unmatched. CDR1 and CDR2 from the germline V gene are SEHNR and FQNEAQ (reference sequence). The CDR3 spans 14 residues. In nucleotides, the CDR3 is TGTGCCAGCAGCGTGACAGGGGGCTTCTATGGCTACACCTTC. Encoded protein: CASSVTGGFYGYTF.

The chain combines TRBV5-4 with TRBJ2-2, with a tentative D call TRBD2 (5 bases). The CDR3 sequence is 16 residues long. Germline V gene sequence: CDR1 SGHNT, CDR2 YYREEE (reference sequence). V lost 2 bases, J lost 1 base, and 12 bases lay in between. The CDR3: CASSFGSGKNTGELFF. The DNA for the CDR3 is TGTGCCAGCAGCTTCGGCAGCGGTAAGAACACCGGGGAGCTGTTTTTT.

The J gene is TRBJ1-1, the V gene TRBV11-1, with D tentatively TRBD1 (5 bases). This CDR3 has 13 amino acids. The germline V and J ends were trimmed by 5 bases and 11 bases, with 18 bases remaining between them. Germline-derived CDR1 and CDR2 are SGHAT and FQDESV (reference sequence). DNA for the CDR3: TGTGCCAGCAGCCACAGGAGGGTGATTAGGGCTTTCTTT. This codes for CASSHRRVIRAFF. Drawing the rest from reference TRBV11-1 and TRBJ1-1, the complete variable domain is EAEVAQSPRYKITEKSQAVAFWCDPISGHATLYWYRQILGQGPELLVQFQDESVVDDSQLPKDRFSAERLKGVDSTLKIQPAELGDSAMYLCASSHRRVIRAFFGQGTRLTVV.